This record looks at one T cell receptor beta chain sequence and its context. Its antigen remains unidentified. With UMIs, 5'RACE template switching was used to make TCR beta cDNA. TCRdb reprocessed the 5' RACE reads; each CDR3 protein has one entry and no DNA is given. Recorded for this sample: about 400,000 distinct CDR3 sequences. The data were obtained in a study of T cells expressing NK-cell markers. Across the study: Seropositivity for HCMV was found in seven of the eight sequenced donors, with one seronegative.

Study-wide results and limits: These same clonotypes (in four donors) also led the CD3+CD56-NKG2C+ fraction. Dominant NKG2C+ clonotypes made up about 1.0-7.5% of CD8+ T cells in several donors.

This CDR3 is 14 amino acids long. Germline CDR1 and CDR2: SGHRS and YFSETQ. J is TRBJ1-6 and V is TRBV5-1; TCRdb gives TRBD1 as the D gene, but with no DNA this cannot be confirmed. This TCR came from a woman in her forties or fifties in good health. Sample: blood T cells: a sorted CD56 or NKG2C T cell subset, CD4+ or CD8+ T cells, or bulk PBMC T cells (not recorded which). The CDR3 protein is CASSPGDYNSPLHF.